The source of this TCR beta chain is a study of cytomegalovirus exposure and HLA in healthy donors (dated by TCRdb to 2015 to 2018). Describing the broader study: According to an earlier analysis of 450 to 650 of the donors, about 170 million T cells yielded some 110 million unique TCR beta sequences and about 300 Gb of sequence data. About 280 gigabases of sequencing data and roughly 80 million unique TCR sequences made up an early release that covered nearly 650 HLA-typed donors. The genetic ancestry cluster associated with self-reported Caucasian donors included approximately 85% of the roughly 380 genotyped donors. The study aimed to test whether cataloging public T cell receptors could reveal signatures of past pathogen exposure. The study profiled the T cell repertoires of 666 subjects by immunosequencing and related them to cytomegalovirus serostatus. A separate validation cohort of approximately 130 different subjects was used in addition to the roughly 670-subject first cohort. To predict cytomegalovirus infection status, the study brought together high-throughput TCR immunosequencing, statistical association of individual TCRs with disease status, and machine learning. In a later analysis, previously published TCR beta repertoires from some 640 donors were re-analyzed and high-resolution HLA genotyping was added so that TCR occurrence patterns could be studied. Rather than using new phenotypic data, the later analysis identified candidate immune exposures from TCR beta sequences and from how often those sequences occurred across donors. An earlier analysis of approximately 630 of the donors applied high-throughput TCR beta sequencing to assess whether each TCR beta V gene segment acted as functional or pseudogenic. Alongside the repertoire data, information on donor age, sex, ethnicity and CMV serostatus was compiled. A later genetic analysis took genome-wide SNP genotypes for about 65% of the 666 donors and used that subset as a discovery cohort. Every repertoire in the discovery cohort had been generated on one and the same sequencing platform. Both class I and class II loci were covered by HLA typing, at four-digit resolution. Typing coverage varied by locus: about 629-630 donors for A, B, C, DRB1 and DQB1; about 520 for DQA1; around 610 for DPA1; approximately 450 for DPB1. Roughly 5 DR-DQ haplotypes were treated as single units for association and clustering because of strong linkage in the cohort. Among roughly 400 genotyped donors of the cohort, an average of about 240,000 unique TCR beta nucleotide sequences were sequenced per donor, roughly 20% of them non-productive.

The cohort was made up of hundreds of healthy bone marrow donors. At the time of sampling, every cohort member was nominally healthy, though immune exposures that went unrecorded were likely present. The donor tested CMV seronegative, placing the donor among the roughly 340 seronegative members of the cohort. Every donor gave a peripheral blood sample, and the peripheral blood mononuclear cells from that sample were used for TCR beta sequencing. The Qiagen DNeasy Blood Extraction Kit was used to extract genomic DNA from the blood cell samples. CDR1 MGHRA and CDR2 YSYEKL were looked up in the germline V gene. The CDR3 has 17 amino acids, counting the end cysteine and phenylalanine. Only the CDR3 region is kept as DNA, spanning 51 bases read in frame from base 1. The V end gives up 1 base and the J end 7 bases, leaving 13 bases in the junction not matched to a gene. Preparation of the library involved the immunoSEQ multiplex PCR assay. A mixture of 60 forward primers for TCR Vbeta segments and 13 reverse primers for TCR Jbeta segments was used in the multiplex PCR. Amplification of the CDR3 region of rearranged TCR beta genes was performed with a multiplex PCR assay on genomic DNA. On the Illumina HiSeq System, the amplified TCR beta libraries were sequenced as 87-base-pair reads. In the paper's pipeline: Across the roughly 640 repertoires, a later analysis counted about 81 million unique TCR beta chains, about 10 million of which were shared by at least two donors. Raw reads were error-corrected and collapsed into unique sequences with a nearest-neighbor algorithm that merged closely related sequences to remove PCR and sequencing errors. Alignment of CDR3 sequences to IMGT reference sequences was used to assign V, D and J gene segments. For a sequence to be retained, a match of at least six nucleotides was required to both a V gene segment and a J gene segment. Rearrangements were called productive when the CDR3 lacked stop codons and stayed in frame with V and J; all others were non-productive. Following IMGT convention, CDR3 was defined as the stretch from the second conserved V-encoded cysteine to the conserved J-encoded phenylalanine. The earlier analysis of about 640 of the donors excluded any sequence lacking an unambiguous match to a single V gene segment. In an earlier analysis of several hundred of the donors, V segments were called functional above 56.7% productive rearrangements and were called segregating when the between-donor standard deviation exceeded 5%. A statistical classification framework was developed to diagnose cytomegalovirus status using the catalog of TCR beta chain sequences. In a later analysis, TCR nucleotide sequences were compared against IMGT/GENE-DB human TR gene sequences so that V and J genes could be assigned. The TCRdist pipeline was used in a later analysis to assign CDR3 sequences and most-parsimonious VDJ recombination scenarios. A later analysis defined each TCR beta chain by its CDR3 amino acid sequence plus V-gene family, and excluded reads lacking a unique V-gene family. A later analysis removed roughly 590 highly shared, low-generation-probability nucleotide sequences to deal with suspected cross-contamination and a sequencing artifact. For each public chain, a later analysis derived a clonal expansion index from normalized ranks of inferred template counts within each repertoire. In a later analysis, generation probabilities were computed using a VDJ recombination model fitted to out-of-frame rearrangements, and the results were checked against IGoR. Hypergeometric tests were used in a later analysis to score TCR-TCR, TCR-HLA and TCR-CMV co-occurrence, with a repertoire-size bias correction applied to the TCR pairs. False discovery rates were estimated in a later analysis by permuting HLA or CMV assignments 20 times. In a later analysis, co-occurring TCRs were grouped using DBSCAN, with TCRdist sequence similarity added in when clustering inside HLA-allele-positive subsets. Co-occurrence clustering excluded repertoires with fewer than 30,000 or more than 120,000 public chains, plus five with anomalous nucleotide sharing. TCRdb re-hosts the immuneACCESS table, in-frame sequences only. Its copies lack some clones; in the studies checked, an unresolved V gene accounts for under half of them, and the cause for the rest is not known. The DNA was the basis for D and trimming; V, J and clone size are from that table. This sample has under 150,000 clones in its table, and 84% of those were observed once. The ten biggest clones cover 2% to 3% of the sample.

Notes on this clone: Its antigen target is currently unknown. No quality values exist for individual bases; no much larger clone is one base distant.

Overall study results and their limits: The earlier analysis of almost 600 of the donors excluded 15 to 20 rarely observed V segments, including chromosome 9 orphons, because counts were too low. The authors suggested that the approach could potentially be generalized to other disease states and immunological phenotypes. Broadly in line with IMGT annotations, most TCR beta V segments showed up in productive rearrangements about 87% or about 30% of the time in an earlier analysis of several hundred of the donors. According to a later analysis, TCR association rates differed among HLA loci, with DRB1 alleles showing the most associated TCRs and HLA-C alleles showing the fewest. According to a later analysis, most CMV-associated TCR beta chains appeared to be HLA-restricted, and the HLA associations seemed to be driven largely by CMV exposure. The sequencing pipeline was judged likely to have produced a cluster of highly shared sequence variants as a technical artifact. The classifier was reported to diagnose cytomegalovirus status with high specificity and sensitivity in both the original cohort and the validation cohort. A further reported finding was that TCR beta sequences accurately predicted the HLA-A and HLA-B alleles for most subjects in the first cohort. Specific HLA alleles were associated with roughly 17,000 TCR beta sequences at a false discovery rate of 0.05 in a later analysis. An association between a missense DCLRE1C variant and V-gene and J-gene trimming of TCR beta chains was found in a later genetic analysis and replicated in an independent cohort. HLA typing was unavailable for some donors at each locus, so association tests used only the typed subset. Across donors, most TCR sequences were observed very rarely, whereas some public TCRs were present in many individuals. Several of the top co-occurrence clusters appeared to be linked to parvovirus B19, influenza, CMV and Epstein-Barr virus, according to a later analysis. According to a later genetic analysis, donors in an Asian-associated ancestry cluster had fewer N-insertions in productive TCRs than the approximately 700-donor mean. Presence/absence analyses assumed roughly uniform sequencing depth across donors, an assumption that may not hold. Some IMGT-functional V segments, including TRBV6-2 and TRBV6-3, could not be told apart with the 87-base-pair reads, so those segments were excluded. In vitro tests confirmed that a few of the cytomegalovirus-associated TCR beta chains recognize cytomegalovirus antigens. In a later analysis, HLA-associated TCR beta chains showed more clonal expansion and lower generation probabilities than non-associated chains that were equally common. The study listed 150 to 200 TCR beta chains as associated with cytomegalovirus. In this cohort, only TCR beta chains were sequenced, and detectable features were limited by the absence of alpha or paired-chain data. Strong co-occurrence of HLA alleles, especially DR and DQ, made assigning TCR associations to individual alleles difficult. CMV serostatus was the only immune exposure information available for the cohort. Linkage disequilibrium might explain the correlated functional status among segregating V segments, but an unknown experimental factor could not be excluded.

The sequence joins TRBV4-1 to TRBJ1-3; 7 bases in the middle match TRBD1. The specimen sequenced was PBMCs. The TCR comes from a man aged 50-59 years in good health and CMV-seronegative. The CDR3 region has the sequence CASSQVPLTGRRNTIYF. The nucleotide sequence is given as TGCGCCAGCAGCCAAGTCCCCCTGACAGGGCGGCGGAACACCATATATTTT.